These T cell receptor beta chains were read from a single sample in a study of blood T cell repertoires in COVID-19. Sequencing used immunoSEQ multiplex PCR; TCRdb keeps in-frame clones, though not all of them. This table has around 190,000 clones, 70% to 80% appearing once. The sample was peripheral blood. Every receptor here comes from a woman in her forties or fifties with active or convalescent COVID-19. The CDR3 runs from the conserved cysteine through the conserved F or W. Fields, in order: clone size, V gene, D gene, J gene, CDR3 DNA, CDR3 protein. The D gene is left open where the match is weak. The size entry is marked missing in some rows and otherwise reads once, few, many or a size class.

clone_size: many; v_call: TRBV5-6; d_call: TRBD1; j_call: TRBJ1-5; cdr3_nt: TGTGCCAGCAGTACAGGGGCCCTAAATCAGCCCCAGCATTTT; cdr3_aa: CASSTGALNQPQHF
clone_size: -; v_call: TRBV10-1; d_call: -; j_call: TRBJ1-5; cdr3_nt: TGCGCCAGCAGTTTGTCGGGAGGGGGCAATCAGCCCCAGCATTTT; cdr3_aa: CASSLSGGGNQPQHF
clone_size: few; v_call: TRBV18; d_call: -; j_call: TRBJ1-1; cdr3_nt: TGTGCCAGCTCACCACCGCTGAGGAACACTGAAGCTTTCTTT; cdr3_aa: CASSPPLRNTEAFF
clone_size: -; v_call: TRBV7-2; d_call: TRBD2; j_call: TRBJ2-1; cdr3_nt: TGTGCCAGCAGCTTAGTTATAGCGGGAGGGCCGGAGCAGTTCTTC; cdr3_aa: CASSLVIAGGPEQFF
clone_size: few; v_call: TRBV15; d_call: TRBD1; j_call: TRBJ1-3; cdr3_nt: TGTGCCACCAGCAGAGCCGGGACAGGGATCTCTGGAAACACCATATATTTT; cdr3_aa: CATSRAGTGISGNTIYF
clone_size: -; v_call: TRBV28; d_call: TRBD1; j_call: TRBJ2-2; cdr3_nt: TGTGCCAGCAGTACACCGGGACAGTACACCGGGGAGCTGTTTTTT; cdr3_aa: CASSTPGQYTGELFF
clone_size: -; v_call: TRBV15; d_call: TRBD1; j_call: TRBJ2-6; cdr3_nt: TGTGCCACCAGCCTCGGGACAGGGATCTCTGGGGCCAACGTCCTGACTTTC; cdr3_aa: CATSLGTGISGANVLTF
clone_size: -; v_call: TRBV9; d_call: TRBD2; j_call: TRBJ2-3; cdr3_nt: TGTGCCAGCAGCGCCGTTAGCGGGCCACTTATTACGCAGTATTTT; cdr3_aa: CASSAVSGPLITQYF
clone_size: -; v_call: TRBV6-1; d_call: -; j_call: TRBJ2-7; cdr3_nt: TGTGCCAGCAGTGAAGTGGCAGCCTACGAGCAGTACTTC; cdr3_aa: CASSEVAAYEQYF
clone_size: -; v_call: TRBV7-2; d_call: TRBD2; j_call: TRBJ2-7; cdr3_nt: TGTGCCAGCAGCCGGGGGGTCAACGAGCAGTACTTC; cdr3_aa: CASSRGVNEQYF
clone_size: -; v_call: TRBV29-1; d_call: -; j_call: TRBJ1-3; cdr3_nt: TGCAGCGTTGTGGGCTCCCTCTCTGGAAACACCATATATTTT; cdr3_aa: CSVVGSLSGNTIYF
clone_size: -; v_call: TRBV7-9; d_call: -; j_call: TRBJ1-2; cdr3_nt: TGTGCCAGCAGCTTAGCCAGGGGACCCTATGGCTACACCTTC; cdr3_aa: CASSLARGPYGYTF
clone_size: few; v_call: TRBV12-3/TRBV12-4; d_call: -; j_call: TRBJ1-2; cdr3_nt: TGTGCCAGCAGTTTGGGGGGGGGACATGGCTACACCTTC; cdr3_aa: CASSLGGGHGYTF
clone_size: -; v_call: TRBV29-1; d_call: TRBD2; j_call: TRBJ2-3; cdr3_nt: TGCAGCGTTCCTCTAGCGGGGGGGGCAGATACGCAGTATTTT; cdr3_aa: CSVPLAGGADTQYF
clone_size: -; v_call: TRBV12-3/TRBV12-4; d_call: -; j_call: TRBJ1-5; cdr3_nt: TGTGCCAGCAGGGGTACAGGCAATCAGCCCCAGCATTTT; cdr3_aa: CASRGTGNQPQHF
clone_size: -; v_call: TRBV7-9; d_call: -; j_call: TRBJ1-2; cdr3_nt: TGTGCCAGCAGCTCAAGGGGAAACTATGGCTACACCTTC; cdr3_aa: CASSSRGNYGYTF
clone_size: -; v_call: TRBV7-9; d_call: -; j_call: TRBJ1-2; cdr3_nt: TGTGCCAGCAGCTTTTCGGCCGAGTCGGGGGATGGCTACACCTTC; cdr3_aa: CASSFSAESGDGYTF
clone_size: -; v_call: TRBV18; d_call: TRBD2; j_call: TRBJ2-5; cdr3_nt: TGTGCCAGCTCACCAAGATTGGGGCTAGCGGGACAACAAGAGACCCAGTACTTC; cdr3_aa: CASSPRLGLAGQQETQYF
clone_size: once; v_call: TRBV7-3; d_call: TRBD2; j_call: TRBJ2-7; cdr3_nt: TGTGCCAGCAGCTTCGGGCGGGAGGGTTACGAGCAGTACTTC; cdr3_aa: CASSFGREGYEQYF
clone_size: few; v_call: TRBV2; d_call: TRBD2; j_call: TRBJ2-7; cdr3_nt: TGTGCCAGCAGTGGGGAAAGCGGGAGACGGGCCGAGCAGTACTTC; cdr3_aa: CASSGESGRRAEQYF
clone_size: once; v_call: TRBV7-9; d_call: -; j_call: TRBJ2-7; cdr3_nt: TGTGCCAGCAGCCGCGCGGGGTTCACCCGCTACGAGCAGTACTTC; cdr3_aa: CASSRAGFTRYEQYF
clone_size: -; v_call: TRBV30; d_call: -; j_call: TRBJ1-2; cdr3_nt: TGTGCCTGGAGTGTCTCGACGGCCGGGGGTCTTGGCTACACCTTC; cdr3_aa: CAWSVSTAGGLGYTF
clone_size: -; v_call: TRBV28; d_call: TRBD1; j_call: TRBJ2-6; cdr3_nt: TGTGCCAGCAGTCCACTGACAGGGGGGACTGGGGCCAACGTCCTGACTTTC; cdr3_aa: CASSPLTGGTGANVLTF
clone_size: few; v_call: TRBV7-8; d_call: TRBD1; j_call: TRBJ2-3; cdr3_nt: TGTGCCAGCAGTAAATGGATCGACAGGGGGCGGACAGATACGCAGTATTTT; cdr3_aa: CASSKWIDRGRTDTQYF
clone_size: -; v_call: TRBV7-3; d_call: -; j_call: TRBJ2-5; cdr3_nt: TGTGCCAGCAGCCCTATGACTAGTGGGAGCGTCGAGACCCAGTACTTC; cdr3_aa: CASSPMTSGSVETQYF
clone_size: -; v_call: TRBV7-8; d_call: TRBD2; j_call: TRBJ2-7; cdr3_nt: TGTGCCAGCAGCTTAGCTTTATCCGGGACTAGCGAGCAGTACTTC; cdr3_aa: CASSLALSGTSEQYF
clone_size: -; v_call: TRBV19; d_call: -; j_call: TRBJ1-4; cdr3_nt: TGTGCCAGTAGTATAGGCACCGCGGCGGAAAAACTGTTTTTT; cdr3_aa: CASSIGTAAEKLFF
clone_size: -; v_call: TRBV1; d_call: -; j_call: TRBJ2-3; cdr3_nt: TGCACCAGCAGCAAACTAGCGGGGGGGTGGGATACGCAGTATTTT; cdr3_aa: CTSSKLAGGWDTQYF
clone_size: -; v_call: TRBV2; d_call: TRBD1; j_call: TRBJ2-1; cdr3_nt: TGTGCCAGCAGTGAGAGGACAGGGATCTACAATGAGCAGTTCTTC; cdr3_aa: CASSERTGIYNEQFF
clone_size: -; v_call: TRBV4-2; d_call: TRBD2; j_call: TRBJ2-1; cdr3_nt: TGTGCCAGCAGCCAAGGTAATAGCGGGGATTTGGTGTACAATGAGCAGTTCTTC; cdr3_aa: CASSQGNSGDLVYNEQFF
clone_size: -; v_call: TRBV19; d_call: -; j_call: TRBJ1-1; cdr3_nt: TGTGCCAGTGAGCAGGGAATGGACACTGAAGCTTTCTTT; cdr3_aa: CASEQGMDTEAFF
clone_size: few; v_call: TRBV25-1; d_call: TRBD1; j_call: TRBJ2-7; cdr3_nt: TGTGCCACAACGGGACAGGTGCACGCCTACGAGCAGTACTTC; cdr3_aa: CATTGQVHAYEQYF
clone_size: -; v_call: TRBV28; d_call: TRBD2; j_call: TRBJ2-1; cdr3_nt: TGTGCCAGCAGTTTAGGACTAACTAGCGGGAGTGTAAATGAGCAGTTCTTC; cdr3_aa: CASSLGLTSGSVNEQFF
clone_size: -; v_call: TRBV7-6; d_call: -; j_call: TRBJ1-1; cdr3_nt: TGTGCCAGCAGCTTAACAGTCAACACTGAAGCTTTCTTT; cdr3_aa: CASSLTVNTEAFF
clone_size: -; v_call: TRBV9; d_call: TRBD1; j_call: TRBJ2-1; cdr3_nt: TGTGCCAGCAGCGTGGCCGGGACAGGGTCAAGTGAGCAGTTCTTC; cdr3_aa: CASSVAGTGSSEQFF
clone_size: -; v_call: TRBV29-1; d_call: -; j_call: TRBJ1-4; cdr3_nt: TGCAGTGCCGGAACAGCAACTAATGAAAAACTGTTTTTT; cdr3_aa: CSAGTATNEKLFF
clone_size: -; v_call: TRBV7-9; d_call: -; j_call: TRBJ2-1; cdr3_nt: TGTGCCAGCAGCTTAGAGGGTCAGAGGGCGAGGGAGCAGTTCTTC; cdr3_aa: CASSLEGQRAREQFF
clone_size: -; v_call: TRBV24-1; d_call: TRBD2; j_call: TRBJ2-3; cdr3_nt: TGTGCCACCAGTGAAGAAACTAGCGGGGGGGCAGATACGCAGTATTTT; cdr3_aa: CATSEETSGGADTQYF
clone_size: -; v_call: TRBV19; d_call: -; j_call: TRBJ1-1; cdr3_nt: TGTGCCAGTGGAAGACACGAGAACACTGAAGCTTTCTTT; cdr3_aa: CASGRHENTEAFF
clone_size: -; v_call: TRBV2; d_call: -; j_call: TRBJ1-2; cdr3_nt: TGTGCCAGCAGTGAATTGGCAGGCAACTATGGCTACACCTTC; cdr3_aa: CASSELAGNYGYTF
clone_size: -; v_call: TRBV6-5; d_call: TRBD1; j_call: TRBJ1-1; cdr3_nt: TGTGCCAGCAGAAAGGACAGGGGTGGCACTGAAGCTTTCTTT; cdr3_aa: CASRKDRGGTEAFF
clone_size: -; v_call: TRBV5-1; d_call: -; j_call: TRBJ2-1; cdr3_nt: TGCGCCAGCAGCTTGGCGTCAGGGAAGAATGAGCAGTTCTTC; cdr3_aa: CASSLASGKNEQFF
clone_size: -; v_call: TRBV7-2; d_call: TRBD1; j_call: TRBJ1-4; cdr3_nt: TGTGCCAGCAGCCCGCGGACAGGGAGTGAAAAACTGTTTTTT; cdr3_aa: CASSPRTGSEKLFF
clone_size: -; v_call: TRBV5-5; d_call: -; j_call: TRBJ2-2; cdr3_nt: TGTGCCAGCAGCCCTTCCCCCGGGGAGCTGTTTTTT; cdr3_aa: CASSPSPGELFF
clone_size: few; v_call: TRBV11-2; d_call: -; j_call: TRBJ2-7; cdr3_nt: TGTGCCAGCAGCCGCGAGGTAGCGGCAGACGAGCAGTACTTC; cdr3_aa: CASSREVAADEQYF
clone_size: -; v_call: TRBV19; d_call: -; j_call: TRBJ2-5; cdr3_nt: TGTGCCAGTGCAGACAGGCAGAGAGAGACCCAGTACTTC; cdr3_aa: CASADRQRETQYF
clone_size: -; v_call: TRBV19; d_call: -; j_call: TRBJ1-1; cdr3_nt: TGTGCCAGTAGTCCCTCTAGGGTGAGCGGTGAAGCTTTCTTT; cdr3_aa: CASSPSRVSGEAFF
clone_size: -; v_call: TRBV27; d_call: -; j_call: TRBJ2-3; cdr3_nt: TGTGCCAGCGGCCCAAATACGCAGTATTTT; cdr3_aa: CASGPNTQYF
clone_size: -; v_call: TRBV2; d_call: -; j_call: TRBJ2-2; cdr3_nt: TGTGCCACCCGAGACTCTGTGAACACCGGGGAGCTGTTTTTT; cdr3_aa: CATRDSVNTGELFF
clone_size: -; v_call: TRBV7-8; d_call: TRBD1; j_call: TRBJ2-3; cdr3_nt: TGTGCCAGCAGCCCGCACAGGGGGCGGACAGATACGCAGTATTTT; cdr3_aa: CASSPHRGRTDTQYF